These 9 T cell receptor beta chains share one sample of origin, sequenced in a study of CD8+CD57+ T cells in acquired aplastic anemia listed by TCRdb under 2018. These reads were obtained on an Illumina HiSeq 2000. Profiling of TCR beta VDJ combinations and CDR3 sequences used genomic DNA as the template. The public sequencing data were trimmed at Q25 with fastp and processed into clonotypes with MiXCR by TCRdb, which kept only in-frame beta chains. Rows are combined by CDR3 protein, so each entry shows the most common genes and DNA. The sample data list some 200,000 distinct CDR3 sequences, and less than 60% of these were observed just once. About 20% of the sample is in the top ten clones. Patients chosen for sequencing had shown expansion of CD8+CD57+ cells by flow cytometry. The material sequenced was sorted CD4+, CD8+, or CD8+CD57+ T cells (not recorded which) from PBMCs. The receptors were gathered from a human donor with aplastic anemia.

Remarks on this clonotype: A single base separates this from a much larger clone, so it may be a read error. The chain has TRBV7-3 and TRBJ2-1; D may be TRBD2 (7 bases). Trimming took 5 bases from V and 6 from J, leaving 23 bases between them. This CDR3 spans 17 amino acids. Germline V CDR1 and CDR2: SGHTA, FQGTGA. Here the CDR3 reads CASSLPRGGDTPNEQFF. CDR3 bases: TGTGCCAGCAGCCTTCCAAGGGGGGGGGACACCCCCAATGAGCAGTTCTTC.

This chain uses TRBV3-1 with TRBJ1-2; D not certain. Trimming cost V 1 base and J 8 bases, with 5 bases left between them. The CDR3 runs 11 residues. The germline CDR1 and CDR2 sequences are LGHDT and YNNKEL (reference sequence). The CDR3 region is CASSQGLGYTF. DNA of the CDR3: TGTGCCAGCAGCCAAGGGTTGGGCTACACCTTC. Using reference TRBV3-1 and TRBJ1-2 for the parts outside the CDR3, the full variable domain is DTAVSQTPKYLVTQMGNDKSIKCEQNLGHDTMYWYKQDSKKFLKIMFSYNNKELIINETVPNRFSPKSPDKAHLNLHINSLELGDSAVYFCASSQGLGYTFGSGTRLTVV.

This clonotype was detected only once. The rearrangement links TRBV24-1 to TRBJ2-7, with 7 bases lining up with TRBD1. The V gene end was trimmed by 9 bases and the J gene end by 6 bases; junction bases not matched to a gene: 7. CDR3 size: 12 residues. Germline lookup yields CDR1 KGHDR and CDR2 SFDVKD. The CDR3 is CATQGQVTEQYF. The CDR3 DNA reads TGTGCCACCCAAGGACAGGTGACCGAGCAGTACTTC.

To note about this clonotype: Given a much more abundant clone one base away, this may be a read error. CDR3 region: CTSSTNSGDRSPYEQYF. CDR3 in DNA: TGTACCAGCAGCACCAACTCGGGGGACAGATCTCCCTACGAGCAGTACTTC. J is TRBJ2-7 and V is TRBV11-2, with a tentative D call TRBD1 (7 bases). The CDR3 runs to 17 residues. From germline, CDR1 is SGHAT and CDR2 FQNNGV.

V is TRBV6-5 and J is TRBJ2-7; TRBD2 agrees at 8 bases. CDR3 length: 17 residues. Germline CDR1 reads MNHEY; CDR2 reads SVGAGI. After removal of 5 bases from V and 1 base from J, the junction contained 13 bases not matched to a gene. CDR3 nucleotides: TGTGCCAGCAGTAGGTTAGCGGGGTCGGGCGAGTCCTACGAGCAGTACTTC. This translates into CASSRLAGSGESYEQYF.

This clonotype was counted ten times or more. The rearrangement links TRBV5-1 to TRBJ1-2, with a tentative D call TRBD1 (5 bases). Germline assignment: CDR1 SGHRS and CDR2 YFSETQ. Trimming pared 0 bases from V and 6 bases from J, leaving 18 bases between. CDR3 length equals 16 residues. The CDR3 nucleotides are TGCGCCAGCAGCTTGGGTGTGGTGGGGACGAGGGATGGCTACACCTTC. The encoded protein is CASSLGVVGTRDGYTF.

The DNA for the CDR3 is TGCAGCGTTGAAGTTGTGAGGGGACCGGGCTATGAGCAGTTCTTC. This encodes CSVEVVRGPGYEQFF. The chain carries TRBV29-1 and TRBJ2-1; either TRBD1 or TRBD2 may fit D (5 bases each). V was clipped by 1 base and J by 8 bases, with 18 bases between them. The germline gives CDR1 SQVTM, CDR2 ANQGSEA. This CDR3 comprises 15 residues.

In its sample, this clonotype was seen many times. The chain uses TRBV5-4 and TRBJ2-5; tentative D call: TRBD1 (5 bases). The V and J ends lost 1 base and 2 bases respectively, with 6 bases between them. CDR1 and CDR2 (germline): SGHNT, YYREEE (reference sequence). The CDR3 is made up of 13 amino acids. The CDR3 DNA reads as TGTGCCAGCAGCTTGAACAGGCAAGAGACCCAGTACTTC. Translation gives CASSLNRQETQYF.

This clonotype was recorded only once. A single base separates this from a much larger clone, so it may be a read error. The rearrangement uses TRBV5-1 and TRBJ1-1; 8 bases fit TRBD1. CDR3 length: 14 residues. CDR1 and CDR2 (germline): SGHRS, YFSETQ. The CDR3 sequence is CASSSTGANTEALF. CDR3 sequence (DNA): TGTGCCAGCAGCTCGACAGGGGCGAACACTGAAGCTCTCTTT.